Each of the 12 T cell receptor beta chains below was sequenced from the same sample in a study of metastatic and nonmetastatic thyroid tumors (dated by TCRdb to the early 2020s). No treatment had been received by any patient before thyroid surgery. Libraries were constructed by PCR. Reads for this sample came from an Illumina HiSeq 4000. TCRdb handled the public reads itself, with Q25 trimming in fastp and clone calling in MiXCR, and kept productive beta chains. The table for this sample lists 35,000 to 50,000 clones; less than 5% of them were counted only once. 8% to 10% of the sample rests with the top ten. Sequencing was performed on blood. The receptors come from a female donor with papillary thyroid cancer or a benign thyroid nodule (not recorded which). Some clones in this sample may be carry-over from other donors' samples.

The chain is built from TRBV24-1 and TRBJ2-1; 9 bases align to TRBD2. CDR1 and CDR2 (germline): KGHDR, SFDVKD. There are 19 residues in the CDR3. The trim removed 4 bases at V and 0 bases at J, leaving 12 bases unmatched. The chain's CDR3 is CATSDPASGTASSYNEQFF. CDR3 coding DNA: TGTGCCACCAGTGACCCCGCTAGCGGGACTGCATCCTCCTACAATGAGCAGTTCTTC.

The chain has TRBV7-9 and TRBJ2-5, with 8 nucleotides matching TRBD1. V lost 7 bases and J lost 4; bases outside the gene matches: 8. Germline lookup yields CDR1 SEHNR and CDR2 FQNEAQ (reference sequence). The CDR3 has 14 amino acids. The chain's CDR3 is CASNMRQGRETQYF. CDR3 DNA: TGTGCCAGCAACATGCGACAGGGGCGAGAGACCCAGTACTTC.

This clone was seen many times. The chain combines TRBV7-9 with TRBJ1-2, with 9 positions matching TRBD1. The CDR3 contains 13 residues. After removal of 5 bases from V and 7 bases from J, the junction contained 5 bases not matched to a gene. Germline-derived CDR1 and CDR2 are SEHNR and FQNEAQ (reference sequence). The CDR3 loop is CASSVTGGSGYTF. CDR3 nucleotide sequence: TGTGCCAGCAGCGTAACAGGGGGCAGTGGCTACACCTTC.

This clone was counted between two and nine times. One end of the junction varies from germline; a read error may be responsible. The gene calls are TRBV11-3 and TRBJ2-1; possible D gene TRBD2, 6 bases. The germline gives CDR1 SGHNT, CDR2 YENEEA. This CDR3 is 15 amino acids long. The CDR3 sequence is CASGLFGGNLNEQFF. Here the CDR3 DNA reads TGTGCCAGCGGCTTATTTGGCGGGAACCTCAATGAGCAGTTCTTC.

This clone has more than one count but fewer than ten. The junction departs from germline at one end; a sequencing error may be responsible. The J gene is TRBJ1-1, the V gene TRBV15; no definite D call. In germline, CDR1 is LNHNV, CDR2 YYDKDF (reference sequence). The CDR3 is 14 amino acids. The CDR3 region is CATSRNKANTEAFF. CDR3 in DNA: TGTGCCACCAGCAGAAACAAGGCGAACACTGAGGCTTTCTTT.

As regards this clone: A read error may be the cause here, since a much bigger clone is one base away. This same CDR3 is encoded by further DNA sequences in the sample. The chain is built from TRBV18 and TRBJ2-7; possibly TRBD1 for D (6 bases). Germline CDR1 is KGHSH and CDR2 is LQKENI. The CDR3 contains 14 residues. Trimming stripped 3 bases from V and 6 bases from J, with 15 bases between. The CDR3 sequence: CASSPGTIAPEQYF. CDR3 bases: TGTGCCAGCTCACCGGGGACAATAGCCCCCGAGCAGTACTTC.

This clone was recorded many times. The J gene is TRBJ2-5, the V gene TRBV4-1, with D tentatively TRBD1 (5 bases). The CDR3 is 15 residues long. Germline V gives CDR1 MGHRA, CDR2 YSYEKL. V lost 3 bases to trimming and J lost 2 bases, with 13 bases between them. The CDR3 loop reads CASSQNTGSQETQYF. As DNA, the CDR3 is TGCGCCAGCAGCCAGAATACAGGCAGTCAAGAGACCCAGTACTTC.

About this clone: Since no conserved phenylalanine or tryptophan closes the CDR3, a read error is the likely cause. The CDR3 bases are TGCGCCAGCAGCTTAGAGGGACAGGGGCGAAATGAGCAGTTCTAC. The encoded protein is CASSLEGQGRNEQFY. V usage is TRBV5-1 and J usage is TRBJ2-1, with 10 bases that match TRBD1. The junction had 6 bases not matched to a gene; V was cut back by 2 bases and J by 7 bases. The CDR3 contains 15 residues. Germline V gives CDR1 SGHRS, CDR2 YFSETQ.

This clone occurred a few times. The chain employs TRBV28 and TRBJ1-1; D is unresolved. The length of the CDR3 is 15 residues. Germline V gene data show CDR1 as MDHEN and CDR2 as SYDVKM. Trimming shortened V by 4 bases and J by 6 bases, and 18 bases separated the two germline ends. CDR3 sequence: CASSSLLGYNAEAFF. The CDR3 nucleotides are TGTGCCAGCAGTTCCCTTCTAGGGTATAACGCTGAAGCTTTCTTT.

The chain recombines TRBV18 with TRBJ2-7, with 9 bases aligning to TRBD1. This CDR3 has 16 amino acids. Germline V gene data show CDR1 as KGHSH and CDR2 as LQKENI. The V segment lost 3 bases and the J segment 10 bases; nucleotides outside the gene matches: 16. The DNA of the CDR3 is TGTGCCAGCTCACCTGGGACAGGGAGGGGACTTACAGTTCAGTACTTC. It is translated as CASSPGTGRGLTVQYF.

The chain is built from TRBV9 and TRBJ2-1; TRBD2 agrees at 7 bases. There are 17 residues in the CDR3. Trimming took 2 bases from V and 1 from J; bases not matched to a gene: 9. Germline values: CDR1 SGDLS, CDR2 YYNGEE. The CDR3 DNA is TGTGCCAGCAGCGTGTCGGTAGCGGGCCAATCCTACAATGAGCAGTTCTTC. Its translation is CASSVSVAGQSYNEQFF.

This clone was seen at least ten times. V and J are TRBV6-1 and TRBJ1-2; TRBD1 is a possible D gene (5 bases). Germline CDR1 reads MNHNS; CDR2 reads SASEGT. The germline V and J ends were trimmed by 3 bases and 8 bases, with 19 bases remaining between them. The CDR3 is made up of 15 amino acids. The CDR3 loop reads CASSDPNLRGLGYTF. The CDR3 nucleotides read TGTGCCAGCAGTGACCCGAACTTGAGGGGTTTGGGCTACACCTTC.